Listed below are T cell receptor beta chains from one sample, sequenced in a study of blood T cell repertoires in COVID-19. Produced via immunoSEQ multiplex PCR; TCRdb's table is partial and in-frame only. The top ten hold around 0.99% of the sample, which has some 250,000 clones, around 90% seen once. The sample taken for sequencing was peripheral blood. The receptors originated from a woman in her thirties or forties who had recovered from COVID-19. The CDR3 runs from the conserved cysteine through the conserved F or W. Each record gives: D gene, clone size, V gene, J gene, CDR3 protein, CDR3 DNA. A D gene is named only where the DNA matches it firmly. Clone sizes are given selectively: once, few, many, or a class where the clone is expanded.

-	once	TRBV10-3	TRBJ2-7	CAISSVQGGSYEQYF	TGTGCCATCAGCTCCGTGCAGGGTGGATCCTACGAGCAGTACTTC
TRBD1	-	TRBV11-2	TRBJ1-4	CASSLGPGTGNEKLFF	TGTGCCAGCAGCTTAGGACCCGGGACAGGCAATGAAAAACTGTTTTTT
TRBD2	-	TRBV7-3	TRBJ2-1	CASSNPTSRVGEQFF	TGTGCCAGCAGCAACCCGACTAGCCGGGTCGGGGAGCAGTTCTTC
TRBD1	-	TRBV27	TRBJ1-5	CASSPYRPGQGLYSNQPQHF	TGTGCCAGCAGTCCATACCGACCGGGACAGGGCCTGTATAGCAATCAGCCCCAGCATTTT
-	once	TRBV6-5	TRBJ2-2	CASSYVRDTGELFF	TGTGCCAGCAGTTACGTGAGGGACACCGGGGAGCTGTTTTTT
-	-	TRBV5-5	TRBJ1-2	CASSRRASRDYGYTF	TGTGCCAGCAGCCGGAGGGCGTCCAGGGACTATGGCTACACCTTC
TRBD2	-	TRBV19	TRBJ2-4	CASTPGLDRKNIQYF	TGTGCCAGTACCCCAGGACTAGACCGAAAAAACATTCAGTACTTC
-	-	TRBV6-2/TRBV6-3	TRBJ1-1	CASSHNMYTEAFF	TGTGCCAGCAGCCACAACATGTACACTGAAGCTTTCTTT
-	-	TRBV27	TRBJ1-1	CASRQGLGNTEAFF	TGTGCCAGCAGGCAGGGGTTGGGGAACACTGAAGCTTTCTTT
-	-	TRBV30	TRBJ2-7	CAWSLGGEQYF	TGTGCCTGGAGTTTGGGGGGAGAGCAGTACTTC
TRBD2	-	TRBV29-1	TRBJ2-3	CSVEGTSGASTDTQYF	TGCAGCGTTGAAGGGACTAGCGGAGCTAGCACAGATACGCAGTATTTT